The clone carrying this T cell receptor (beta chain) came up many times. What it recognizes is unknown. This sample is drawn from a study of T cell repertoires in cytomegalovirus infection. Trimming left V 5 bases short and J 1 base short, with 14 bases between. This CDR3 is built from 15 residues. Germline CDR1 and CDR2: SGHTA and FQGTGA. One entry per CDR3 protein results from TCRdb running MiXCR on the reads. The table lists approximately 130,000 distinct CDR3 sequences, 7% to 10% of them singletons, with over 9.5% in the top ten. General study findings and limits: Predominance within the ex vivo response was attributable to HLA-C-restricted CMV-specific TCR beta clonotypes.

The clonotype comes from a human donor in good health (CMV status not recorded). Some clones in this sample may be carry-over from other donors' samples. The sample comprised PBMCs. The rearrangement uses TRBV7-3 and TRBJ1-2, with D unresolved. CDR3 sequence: CASSPRQLLNYGYTF. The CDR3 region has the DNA TGTGCCAGCAGCCCCCGGCAGCTACTTAACTATGGCTACACCTTC.